This record concerns one T cell receptor beta chain sequence. The target of this receptor is not known. No base quality values were provided; no much bigger clone lies one nucleotide off. The record originates from a study of human T cells and chemical hapten exposure (dated by TCRdb to the early 2020s). For the wider study: For sensitization, 2% DPC in acetone was applied to a roughly 2 cm by roughly 2 cm area of upper inner arm skin. Throughout the roughly 26-week study period, patients were also given weekly therapeutic DPC doses on the scalp. Patch testing on the upper back used Finn chambers containing 0.01% DPC, with scoring done after 6 days according to International Contact Dermatitis Research Group standards. The patient cohort, mostly female, included alopecia areata with under or over 50% scalp involvement, alopecia totalis and alopecia universalis. Libraries were pooled for sequencing, and per-sample TCR yields varied mainly because of small differences in library volumes within the pool. Peripheral blood TCR repertoire changes were tracked in vivo in alopecia patients during primary and secondary sensitization to the hapten diphenylcyclopropenone (DPC). Blood was sampled from patients pre-sensitization (week 0) and at 2, 6 and about 24 weeks after DPC sensitization. Blood for TCR sequencing was provided by twenty-nine alopecia patients at one to four time points (pre-sensitization, 2, 6 and 24 weeks).

What the time point label conveys for this sample: pre-sensitization, week 0. This specimen's treatment or condition label, interpreted: therapeutic diphenylcyclopropenone sensitization with weekly scalp DPC. At every patch-test visit, the blood draw took place before the patch test was put on. To be eligible, patients had to be aged 18 to 70, diagnosed with alopecia and judged suitable for DPC therapy, while pregnant patients were excluded. Unfractionated whole blood was collected in Tempus Blood RNA tubes, and total RNA was extracted from that blood. To prepare the library, RACE was applied. Reads for this sample came from a NextSeq 500. During library preparation, unique molecular identifiers were attached to individual cDNA molecules so that TCRs could be counted quantitatively and reproducibly. Each blood RNA sample was used to sequence both TCR alpha and TCR beta chains. Concerning the study's data processing: A median of roughly 100,000 TCRs per sample was observed, with a range of about 20,000 to 750,000. The Decombinator software suite was used to annotate the V, J and CDR3 of the TCR reads. To make PS versus PT1 abundance plots, every sample was subsampled to the same number of TCRs (28,000). Expanded TCRs were defined as absent before sensitization and observed at least eight times at the 2-week time point. TCRdb applied fastp at Q25 and MiXCR to the public reads, then kept only in-frame beta chains. Records with the same CDR3 protein are collapsed into one entry carrying the most frequent genes and DNA. For this entry, the V and J calls and clone size follow TCRdb and not the study's own pipeline. The sample has 250,000 or so distinct CDR3 sequences on record, around 7.7% of them singletons. The ten largest account for 0.9% to 1.5% of the sample.

The cysteine opens and the phenylalanine closes a CDR3 of 15 amino acids. Here the CDR3 DNA is all that survives: 45 bases in frame from base 1. Via the germline V gene, CDR1 is LGHNA and CDR2 YNFKEQ. A distance of 9 bases separates the germline ends of V and J, which lose 0 bases and 1 base respectively. Here is what the overall study found, with its caveats: A positive correlation was found between the number of PT1 expanded TCRs and patch test score, with significance reached at thresholds 8, 16 and 32 but not 4. Because all patients had alopecia, a presumed autoimmune disease, the immune response of the patients might differ from that of healthy individuals. After repeated subsampling, the strength of the expansion versus patch-test correlation and the threshold at which it became significant changed. DPC sensitization did not change how many TCRs were above 1 in 1000 frequency, and no evidence was found of alterations in global repertoire structure. Significantly more large CDR3 similarity clusters were formed by expanded TCRs than by pre-sensitization or healthy control sets, consistent with antigen-driven responses.

The sequences come from whole blood, collected in connection with sensitization to the hapten diphenylcyclopropenone (DPC). The TCR comes from a man aged 18-30 years with alopecia areata. Some clones in this sample may be carry-over from other donors' samples. The sequence joins TRBV4-2 to TRBJ2-5; the D segment might be TRBD1 or TRBD2, since each matches 5 bases. The sequenced DNA is TGTGCCAGCAGCCAAGAAGGGGACCTCCAAGAGACCCAGTACTTC. Its translation reads: CASSQEGDLQETQYF.